This T cell receptor beta chain stems from a study of shared clonotypes between healthy human individuals. Whole-study results and caveats: The represented genetic and exposure-history diversity was limited by the small number of donors.

Sequencing used immunoSEQ multiplex PCR; TCRdb keeps in-frame clones, though not all of them. Of a few million clones in the sample, 85% to 95% were seen once. A remark on this clone: Its antigen is not identified.

Germline loops: CDR1 SGHAT, CDR2 FQNNGV. The CDR3 has 17 amino acids. V was pared by 2 bases and J by 1 base, with 6 bases of the junction left unmatched. This clonotype was obtained from a man in his late teens or twenties in good health. Some clones in this sample may be carry-over from other donors' samples. The J gene is TRBJ2-2, the V gene TRBV11-2; 8 nucleotides agree with TRBD2. The sequencing sample was made of naive CD4+ T cells from PBMCs. Specified subset: CD45RA+ positively selected. CDR3 in amino acids: CASSLIVLAENTGELFF. In DNA, the CDR3 is TGTGCCAGCAGCTTAATCGTACTAGCGGAGAACACCGGGGAGCTGTTTTTT.